One and the same sample provided the 4 T cell receptor beta chains below, sequenced in a study of T cell repertoires in cytomegalovirus infection. TCRdb re-derived calls from the reads in MiXCR, one entry per CDR3 protein. Here the sample spans a few hundred thousand distinct CDR3 sequences, 12% to 15% being singletons. The sequenced sample consisted of PBMCs. The source is a human donor in good health (CMV status not recorded). Some clones in this sample may be carry-over from other donors' samples.

This clonotype was counted many times. V gene TRBV27 combines with J gene TRBJ1-2; no clear D gene. The germline CDR1 and CDR2 sequences are MNHEY and SMNVEV (reference sequence). The length of the CDR3 is 15 residues. V lost 2 bases, J lost 6 bases, and 16 bases lay in between. DNA for the CDR3: TGTGCCAGCAGTTTAAGGGAGACAAGCCCCAATGGCTACACCTTC. It is translated as CASSLRETSPNGYTF.

This clonotype was observed at least ten times. The V gene is TRBV7-9, the J gene TRBJ2-7, with 7 nucleotides matching TRBD1. V lost 3 bases and J lost 3; bases outside the gene matches: 11. The CDR3 consists of 16 residues. CDR1 SEHNR and CDR2 FQNEAQ come from the germline V gene (reference sequence). The CDR3, as DNA: TGTGCCAGCAGCTTCATATCCGGGACAGCTGGCTACGAGCAGTACTTC. Its protein is CASSFISGTAGYEQYF.

This chain joins TRBV10-3 and TRBJ2-7; 7 bases match TRBD2. CDR3 length: 13 amino acids. The V gene end was trimmed by 7 bases and the J gene end by 5 bases; junction bases not matched to a gene: 8. The germline V gene encodes CDR1 ENHRY and CDR2 SYGVKD. The CDR3 reads CAIKAGGGNEQYF. In DNA form, the CDR3 reads TGTGCCATCAAGGCTGGCGGGGGAAACGAGCAGTACTTC.

The gene calls are TRBV19 and TRBJ1-1; D might be TRBD1 (5 bases). The V end was cut by 5 bases, the J end by 4 bases, with 17 bases between. The CDR3 loop spans 15 amino acids. Germline V gives CDR1 LNHDA, CDR2 SQIVND (reference sequence). CDR3 residues: CASSPGSAGTTEAFF. The CDR3 region has the DNA TGTGCCAGTAGTCCGGGAAGCGCGGGGACCACTGAAGCTTTCTTT. Looking up the rest from reference TRBV19 and TRBJ1-1 gives the full variable domain: DGGITQSPKYLFRKEGQNVTLSCEQNLNHDAMYWYRQDPGQGLRLIYYSQIVNDFQKGDIAEGYSVSREKKESFPLTVTSAQKNPTAFYLCASSPGSAGTTEAFFGQGTRLTVV.